Listed below are T cell receptor beta chains from one sample, sequenced in a study of blood T cell repertoires in COVID-19. Only in-frame clones appear in the TCRdb table, and some are missing; sequencing was by immunoSEQ multiplex PCR. This sample carries roughly 150,000 clones, about four fifths of them seen once, and the ten largest clones take about 0.58%. Sequencing was performed on peripheral blood. The receptors were gathered from a man between 60 and 75 years old with acute or convalescent COVID-19. The CDR3 runs from the conserved cysteine through the conserved F or W. A D gene is named only where the DNA matches it firmly. Only part of the rows carry a size: once, few, many, or a class if the clone is expanded.

D: -
length: 16
V: TRBV6-2/TRBV6-3
size: -
J: TRBJ1-5
DNA: TGTGCCAGCAGTGATCTCCAGGGGATTAGCAATCAGCCCCAGCATTTT
CDR3: CASSDLQGISNQPQHF

D: -
length: 12
V: TRBV6-2/TRBV6-3
size: -
J: TRBJ1-2
DNA: TGTGCCAGCAGTAACAGGGATGGGGGCTACACCTTC
CDR3: CASSNRDGGYTF

D: -
length: 16
V: TRBV4-2
size: -
J: TRBJ1-5
DNA: TGTGCCAGCAGCCAAGATCCAGGGCATAGCAATCAGCCCCAGCATTTT
CDR3: CASSQDPGHSNQPQHF

D: -
length: 14
V: TRBV5-1
size: -
J: TRBJ2-1
DNA: TGCGCCAGCAGCTTGGTCCTATCCTACAATGAGCAGTTCTTC
CDR3: CASSLVLSYNEQFF

D: TRBD2
length: 15
V: TRBV6-5
size: -
J: TRBJ2-1
DNA: TGTGCCAGCCGGGCCGGGACTAGCGGGAGAGATGAGCAGTTCTTC
CDR3: CASRAGTSGRDEQFF

D: TRBD2
length: 18
V: TRBV5-4
size: -
J: TRBJ2-3
DNA: TGTGCCAGCAGCTTAGGACTAGCGGGGAATCCATACACAGATACGCAGTATTTT
CDR3: CASSLGLAGNPYTDTQYF

D: -
length: 17
V: TRBV19
size: -
J: TRBJ2-3
DNA: TGTGCCAGTAGTCCCGGACACACTTCCACTGGCACAGATACGCAGTATTTT
CDR3: CASSPGHTSTGTDTQYF

D: -
length: 13
V: TRBV6-5
size: -
J: TRBJ1-1
DNA: TGTGCCAGCAGTTGGTCGAGGGACACTGAAGCTTTCTTT
CDR3: CASSWSRDTEAFF

D: -
length: 14
V: TRBV9
size: -
J: TRBJ2-1
DNA: TGTGCCAGCAGCGTAGCGGGTGACCCCAATGAGCAGTTCTTC
CDR3: CASSVAGDPNEQFF

D: -
length: 13
V: TRBV12-3/TRBV12-4
size: once
J: TRBJ2-7
DNA: TGTGCCAGCAGTTTCGGGAAGAGCTACGAGCAGTACTTC
CDR3: CASSFGKSYEQYF

D: -
length: 15
V: TRBV14
size: -
J: TRBJ2-5
DNA: TGTGCCAGCAGCCAAGATTTCGCCAGGGCCGAGACCCAGTACTTC
CDR3: CASSQDFARAETQYF

D: -
length: 17
V: TRBV6-2/TRBV6-3
size: -
J: TRBJ1-2
DNA: TGTGCCAGCAGTTACGCGACAGGATCCCTTCTAGACTATGGCTACACCTTC
CDR3: CASSYATGSLLDYGYTF

D: -
length: 15
V: TRBV19
size: -
J: TRBJ1-5
DNA: TGTGCCAGTAGTTCCCGGGATTCCTTCAATCAGCCCCAGCATTTT
CDR3: CASSSRDSFNQPQHF

D: -
length: 14
V: TRBV5-6
size: -
J: TRBJ1-5
DNA: TGTGCCAGCAGCCATGGGACACAAGATCAGCCCCAGCATTTT
CDR3: CASSHGTQDQPQHF

D: TRBD2
length: 13
V: TRBV5-4
size: -
J: TRBJ2-7
DNA: TGTGCCAGCAGCGCGGGGGGAACCTACGAGCAGTACTTC
CDR3: CASSAGGTYEQYF

D: TRBD2
length: 15
V: TRBV28
size: -
J: TRBJ2-1
DNA: TGTGCCAGCAGACCTAGCGGGAGCTTCTACAATGAGCAGTTCTTC
CDR3: CASRPSGSFYNEQFF

D: -
length: 13
V: TRBV2
size: -
J: TRBJ2-5
DNA: TGTGCCAGCAGTGCCTCCAGGGGAGAGACCCAGTACTTC
CDR3: CASSASRGETQYF

D: -
length: 15
V: TRBV28
size: few
J: TRBJ2-2
DNA: TGTGCCAGCAGTTTAGGCGGAGCGAACACCGGGGAGCTGTTTTTT
CDR3: CASSLGGANTGELFF

D: -
length: 15
V: TRBV6-5
size: few
J: TRBJ1-1
DNA: TGTGCCAGCAATCCCCTCTCGACAGGGAACACTGAAGCTTTCTTT
CDR3: CASNPLSTGNTEAFF

D: -
length: 13
V: TRBV5-8
size: once
J: TRBJ2-5
DNA: TGTGCCAGCAGCACCCGACAGTTAGAGACCCAGTACTTC
CDR3: CASSTRQLETQYF

D: TRBD1
length: 16
V: TRBV6-6
size: -
J: TRBJ1-4
DNA: TGTGCCAGCAGTTACGGGGACAGTGCAACTAATGAAAAACTGTTTTTT
CDR3: CASSYGDSATNEKLFF

D: TRBD1
length: 15
V: TRBV2
size: -
J: TRBJ2-3
DNA: TGTGCCAGCAGTACAGGGGGCCTTAATGCAGATACGCAGTATTTT
CDR3: CASSTGGLNADTQYF

D: TRBD2
length: 15
V: TRBV28
size: -
J: TRBJ2-7
DNA: TGTGCCAGCAGGCCGGGACTAGCGGGAGTAGGCGAGCAGTACTTC
CDR3: CASRPGLAGVGEQYF

D: TRBD1
length: 16
V: TRBV28
size: -
J: TRBJ1-3
DNA: TGTGCCAGCAGTGCCCCAGGGGGACCCTCTGGAAACACCATATATTTT
CDR3: CASSAPGGPSGNTIYF

D: -
length: 13
V: TRBV6-1
size: once
J: TRBJ1-5
DNA: TGTGCCAGCTGTGAGTATAGCAATCAGCCCCAGCATTTT
CDR3: CASCEYSNQPQHF

D: -
length: 14
V: TRBV5-5
size: -
J: TRBJ2-3
DNA: TGTGCCAGCAGCTTGGGGCAGGGCGCAGATACGCAGTATTTT
CDR3: CASSLGQGADTQYF

D: TRBD2
length: 14
V: TRBV19
size: -
J: TRBJ2-1
DNA: TGTGCCAGTACTAGCGGGAGGGACTACAATGAGCAGTTCTTC
CDR3: CASTSGRDYNEQFF

D: -
length: 17
V: TRBV28
size: -
J: TRBJ2-3
DNA: TGTGCCAGCAGTTTATCCCTGGGTAGCCCGAGCACAGATACGCAGTATTTT
CDR3: CASSLSLGSPSTDTQYF

D: TRBD2
length: 16
V: TRBV10-3
size: -
J: TRBJ2-7
DNA: TGTGCCATCAGTGAGGAAATGGCGGGAGCCTTCGGCGAGCAGTACTTC
CDR3: CAISEEMAGAFGEQYF

D: TRBD1
length: 14
V: TRBV5-1
size: -
J: TRBJ2-5
DNA: TGCGCCAGCAGCTTCGGGACAGGGGAGGAGACCCAGTACTTC
CDR3: CASSFGTGEETQYF

D: -
length: 14
V: TRBV18
size: few
J: TRBJ1-3
DNA: TGTGCCAGCTCGCTCGACCAGGCTGGAAACACCATATATTTT
CDR3: CASSLDQAGNTIYF

D: -
length: 16
V: TRBV7-8
size: -
J: TRBJ1-4
DNA: TGTGCCAGCAGCTTAGTGTCCCGTCAGTCTAATGAAAAACTGTTTTTT
CDR3: CASSLVSRQSNEKLFF

D: -
length: 13
V: TRBV29-1
size: once
J: TRBJ2-1
DNA: TGCAGCGTTCGCATCGGGAGTTACAATGAGCAGTTCTTC
CDR3: CSVRIGSYNEQFF

D: TRBD2
length: 17
V: TRBV9
size: -
J: TRBJ2-2
DNA: TGTGCCAGCAGCGTAGACGGTAGCGGGTCTAACACCGGGGAGCTGTTTTTT
CDR3: CASSVDGSGSNTGELFF

D: TRBD2
length: 14
V: TRBV30
size: -
J: TRBJ2-1
DNA: TGTGCCTGGAGTGTACAGAGCGGGAGGTATGAGCAGTTCTTC
CDR3: CAWSVQSGRYEQFF

D: -
length: 14
V: TRBV6-5
size: -
J: TRBJ1-5
DNA: TGTGCCAGCGCAGGGATTTCGGGCAATCAGCCCCAGCATTTT
CDR3: CASAGISGNQPQHF

D: TRBD1
length: 12
V: TRBV7-9
size: -
J: TRBJ1-1
DNA: TGTGCCAGCAGCTTCTCGACAGGGCGGGCTTTCTTT
CDR3: CASSFSTGRAFF

D: -
length: 13
V: TRBV5-1
size: -
J: TRBJ1-5
DNA: TGCGCCAGCAGCGAGGAGATCAATCAGCCCCAGCATTTT
CDR3: CASSEEINQPQHF

D: -
length: 13
V: TRBV5-1
size: -
J: TRBJ1-6
DNA: TGCGCCAGCAGCTCGACAGAAAATTCACCCCTCCACTTT
CDR3: CASSSTENSPLHF

D: -
length: 13
V: TRBV19
size: -
J: TRBJ1-2
DNA: TGTGCCAGTAGTACCAACAGGGACTATGGCTACACCTTC
CDR3: CASSTNRDYGYTF

D: -
length: 16
V: TRBV12-5
size: -
J: TRBJ2-7
DNA: TGTGCTAGTGGTCCGGATATTCCGGGAGCCGACTACGAGCAGTACTTC
CDR3: CASGPDIPGADYEQYF

D: TRBD2
length: 18
V: TRBV14
size: few
J: TRBJ2-7
DNA: TGTGCCAGCAGCCGCCAAGTAATAGCGGGGAACGCATCCTACGAGCAGTACTTC
CDR3: CASSRQVIAGNASYEQYF

D: -
length: 14
V: TRBV6-4
size: few
J: TRBJ2-1
DNA: TGTGCCAGCAGTGACTCTACGGGGAGTAGTGAGCAGTTCTTC
CDR3: CASSDSTGSSEQFF

D: -
length: 15
V: TRBV6-7
size: -
J: TRBJ2-1
DNA: TGTGCCAGCAGCTCCCGCGCGGATTCCTACAATGAGCAGTTCTTC
CDR3: CASSSRADSYNEQFF

D: TRBD2
length: 14
V: TRBV29-1
size: -
J: TRBJ2-5
DNA: TGCAGCGTCGCAATAGCGGGAGTCGGAGAGACCCAGTACTTC
CDR3: CSVAIAGVGETQYF

D: TRBD1
length: 15
V: TRBV3-1/TRBV3-2
size: few
J: TRBJ1-1
DNA: TGTGCCAGCAGCCGAAAGGGGACAGGGAACACTGAAGCTTTCTTT
CDR3: CASSRKGTGNTEAFF

D: TRBD2
length: 17
V: TRBV5-4
size: -
J: TRBJ2-1
DNA: TGTGCCAGCAGCTCCTCTAGCGGGAGACACCTTTACAATGAGCAGTTCTTC
CDR3: CASSSSSGRHLYNEQFF

D: TRBD1
length: 13
V: TRBV19
size: once
J: TRBJ1-6
DNA: TGTGCCAGTAATGCAGGGGGTCGGTCACCCCTCCACTTT
CDR3: CASNAGGRSPLHF

D: TRBD1
length: 15
V: TRBV4-3
size: -
J: TRBJ1-2
DNA: TGCGCCAGCAGCCAAGGGACAGGAGCTAACTATGGCTACACCTTC
CDR3: CASSQGTGANYGYTF

D: TRBD2
length: 15
V: TRBV7-2
size: -
J: TRBJ2-5
DNA: TGTGCCAGCAGCTTAGCGCGTGGGGAGGGGGAGACCCAGTACTTC
CDR3: CASSLARGEGETQYF

D: TRBD2
length: 13
V: TRBV28
size: -
J: TRBJ2-7
DNA: TGTGCCAGCAGGTGGGGGGGGGACTACGAGCAGTACTTC
CDR3: CASRWGGDYEQYF